The clone carrying this TCR beta chain came up many times. Time point defined: pre-sensitization, week 0. As to treatment: therapeutic diphenylcyclopropenone sensitization with weekly scalp DPC. Participating donors were patients with alopecia, aged 18 to 70 years, considered appropriate candidates for DPC. The CDR3 loop spans 18 amino acids. With 7 bases clipped from V and 3 bases from J, the junction kept 18 bases outside the gene matches. The sample originates from a study of human T cells and chemical hapten exposure. Study in general: Patients, a majority of them female, were diagnosed with alopecia areata, totalis or universalis.

TCRdb passed the RACE reads through MiXCR, listing each CDR3 protein once. The sample consists of 60,000 or so distinct CDR3 sequences, 8% to 10% of them appearing once. The chain joins TRBV12-3 or TRBV12-4 to TRBJ2-3; TRBD2 aligns across 8 bases. This receptor was identified in a man aged 40-49 years with alopecia areata. Some clones in this sample may be carry-over from other donors' samples. The sequenced sample was whole blood, obtained in connection with sensitization to the hapten diphenylcyclopropenone (DPC). The DNA for the CDR3 is TGTGCCAGCACCATAGGGGCGCCGGGACTAGTACTTACAGATACGCAGTATTTT. Amino acids: CASTIGAPGLVLTDTQYF.